A single T cell receptor (beta chain) is shown here with its context. These data come from a study of T-cell reconstitution after alpha-beta-depleted transplantation in children. The CDR3 sequence is 15 residues long. V lost 3 bases and J lost 6, with 12 bases in between. In germline, CDR1 is MDHEN, CDR2 SYDVKM. As it was prepared, the TCRbeta library received unique molecular identifiers. Using its own MiXCR run on the PCR reads, TCRdb lists one record per CDR3 protein. The sample has approximately 350,000 distinct CDR3 sequences; under 13% are singletons. This chain connects TRBV28 to TRBJ1-6, with D perhaps TRBD1 (5 bases). This sequence originates from a human donor who donated a stem cell graft to a child with acute lymphoblastic leukemia. The sample in question was PBMCs from the stem cell graft donor, obtained from the stem cell graft. The CDR3 loop is CASSFRQRSNSPLHF. Written as DNA, the CDR3 is TGTGCCAGCAGTTTCCGACAGAGGAGTAATTCACCCCTCCACTTT.